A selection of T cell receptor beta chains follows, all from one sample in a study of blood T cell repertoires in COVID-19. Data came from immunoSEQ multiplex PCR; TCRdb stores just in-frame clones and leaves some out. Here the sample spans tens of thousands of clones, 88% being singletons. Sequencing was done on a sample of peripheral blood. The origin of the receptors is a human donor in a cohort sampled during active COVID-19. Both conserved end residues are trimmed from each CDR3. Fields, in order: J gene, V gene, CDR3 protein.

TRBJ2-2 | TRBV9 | ASSLPSRTVNTGELF
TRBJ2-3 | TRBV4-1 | ASSQPGTSGSTQY
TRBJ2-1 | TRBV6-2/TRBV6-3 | ASSTSGGATSF
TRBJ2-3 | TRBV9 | ASSVQVQDTQY
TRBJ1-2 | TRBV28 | ASAHGQEDGYT
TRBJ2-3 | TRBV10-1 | ASSEDFSGAGAADTQY
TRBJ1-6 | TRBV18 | ASSPSTQGWNSPLH
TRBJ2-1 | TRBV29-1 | SAGDSTHPSF
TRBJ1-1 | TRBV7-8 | ASRAVTTTPLTEAF
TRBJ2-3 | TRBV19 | ASSISAGVGTDTQY
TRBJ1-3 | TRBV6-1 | ASSELKGQAGNTIY
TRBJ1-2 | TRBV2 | ASSYGQNYGYT
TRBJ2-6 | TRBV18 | ASSPPSGANVLT
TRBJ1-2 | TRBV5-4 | ASSLTGVNGYT
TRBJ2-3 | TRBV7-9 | ASSYTQGVGTDTQY
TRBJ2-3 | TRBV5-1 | ASSPGGRADTDTQY
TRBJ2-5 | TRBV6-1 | ASSEALDAGRETQY
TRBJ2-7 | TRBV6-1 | ASSEMTGTSYEQY
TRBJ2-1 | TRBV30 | ACQETGGLRSSYNEQF
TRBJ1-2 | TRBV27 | ASSPRGLGYGYT
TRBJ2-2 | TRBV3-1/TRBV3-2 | ASSLSGGATGELF
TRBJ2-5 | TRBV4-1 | ASSQRLQETQY
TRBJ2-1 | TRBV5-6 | ASSLEVSSYNEQF
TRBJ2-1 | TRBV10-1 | ASSESGLDNEQF
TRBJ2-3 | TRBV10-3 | AIMASGKSDTQY
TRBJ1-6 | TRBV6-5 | ASSYADFYRSPLH
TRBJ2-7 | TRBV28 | ASSLPGVEDEQY
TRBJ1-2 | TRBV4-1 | ASSPPGQVRYGYT
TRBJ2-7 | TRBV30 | AWRRGQDSYEQY
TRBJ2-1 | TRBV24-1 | ATSDLTSGRARNEQF
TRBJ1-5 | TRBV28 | ASSRGGSNQPQH
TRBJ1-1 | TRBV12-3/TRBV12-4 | ASSLKQGTEAF
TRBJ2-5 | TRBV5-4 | ASSLGGQIQETQY
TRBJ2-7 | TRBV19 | ASSAGQQGYEQY
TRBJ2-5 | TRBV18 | ASSPSVTSGGYQETQY
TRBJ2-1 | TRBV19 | ASSPWDLNEQF
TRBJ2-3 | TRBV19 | ASSRRLAGGADTQY
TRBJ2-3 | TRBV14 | ASSQATGSVGTDTQY
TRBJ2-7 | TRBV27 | ASSLTQTYEQY
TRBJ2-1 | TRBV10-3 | AISELTEQYNEQF
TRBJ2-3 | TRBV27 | ASSPQGDSTDTQY
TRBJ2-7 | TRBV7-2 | ASSALLGDYEQY
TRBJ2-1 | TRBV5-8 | ASRALGQGTASGRYNEQF
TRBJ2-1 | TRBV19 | ASSTPGLAGAWGDEQF
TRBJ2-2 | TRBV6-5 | ASALAGGNTGELF
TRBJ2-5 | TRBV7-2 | ASSLGRLGETQY
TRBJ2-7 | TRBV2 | ASSYGQGSSYEQY
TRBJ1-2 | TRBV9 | ASSVEGSLWGDGYT
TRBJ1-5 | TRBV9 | ASSLPPRDSNQPQH